This T cell receptor beta chain was captured in a study of control samples from healthy donors and cancer patients. This CDR3 is built from 16 residues. CDR1 is SNHLY and CDR2 is FYNNEI in the germline V gene. V trimming: 7 bases; J trimming: 2 bases; junction bases outside the gene matches: 10. Clones were read by immunoSEQ multiplex PCR, and TCRdb kept only the in-frame ones, dropping some. This table has 80,000 to 100,000 clones, 80% to 95% appearing once. The specimen was blood. This chain links TRBV2 with TRBJ1-5; 8 nucleotides line up with TRBD1. The sequence derives from a human donor in good health. The donor label of this sample is uncertain. The CDR3 DNA follows: TGTGCCAGCAAGGGACAGGCCGTCAAGGGCAATCAGCCCCAGCATTTT. Its translation is CASKGQAVKGNQPQHF. Full variable domain (missing parts from reference TRBV2 and TRBJ1-5): EPEVTQTPSHQVTQMGQEVILRCVPISNHLYFYWYRQILGQKVEFLVSFYNNEISEKSEIFDDQFSVERPDGSNFTLKIRSTKLEDSAMYFCASKGQAVKGNQPQHFGDGTRLSIL.